The following is a TCR beta chain sequence with its context. Only in-frame clones appear in the TCRdb table, and some are missing; sequencing was by immunoSEQ multiplex PCR. Found here are about 21,000 clones, roughly 86% of them singletons; the top ten hold under 20%. V lost 1 base, J lost 6 bases, and 8 bases stayed unmatched. The CDR3 extends over 16 amino acids. Germline V gene data show CDR1 as MDHEN and CDR2 as SYDVKM. These data come from a study of OX40 agonist ivuxolimab in advanced cancers. The wider study: Earlier treatment with anti-PD-1, anti-PD-L1 or anti-CTLA-4 was permitted, and about 40% had received some.

The origin of this receptor is an adult with an advanced solid tumor such as melanoma, head and neck, liver or kidney cancer. The V gene is TRBV28, the J gene TRBJ1-4, with 7 bases identical to TRBD1. This specimen was CD4+ or CD8+ T cells sorted from blood, taken in a trial of the OX40 agonist ivuxolimab. This CDR3 is CASSLSWGDRDEKLFF. The DNA of the CDR3 is TGTGCCAGCAGTTTATCCTGGGGTGACAGGGATGAAAAACTGTTTTTT.